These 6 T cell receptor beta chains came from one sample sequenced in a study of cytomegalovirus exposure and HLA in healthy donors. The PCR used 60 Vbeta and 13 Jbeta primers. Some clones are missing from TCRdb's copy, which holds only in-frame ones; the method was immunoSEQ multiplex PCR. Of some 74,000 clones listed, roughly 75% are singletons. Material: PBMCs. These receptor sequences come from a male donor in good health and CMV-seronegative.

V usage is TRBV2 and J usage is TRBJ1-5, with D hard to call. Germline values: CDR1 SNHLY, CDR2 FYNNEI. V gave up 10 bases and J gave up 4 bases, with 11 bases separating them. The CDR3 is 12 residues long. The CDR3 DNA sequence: TGTGCCACCTCTTTGCAGAATCAGCCCCAGCATTTT. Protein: CATSLQNQPQHF.

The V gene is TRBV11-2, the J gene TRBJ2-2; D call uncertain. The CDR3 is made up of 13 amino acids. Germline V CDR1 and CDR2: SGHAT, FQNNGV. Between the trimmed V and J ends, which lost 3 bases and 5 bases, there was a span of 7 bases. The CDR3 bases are TGTGCCAGCAGCTTCTTAAATACCGGGGAGCTGTTTTTT. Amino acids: CASSFLNTGELFF. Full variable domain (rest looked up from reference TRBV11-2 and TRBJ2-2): EAGVAQSPRYKIIEKRQSVAFWCNPISGHATLYWYQQILGQGPKLLIQFQNNGVVDDSQLPKDRFSAERLKGVDSTLKIQPAKLEDSAVYLCASSFLNTGELFFGEGSRLTVL.

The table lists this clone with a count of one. The CDR3 sequence is CASSLGAGTNTGELFF. The CDR3 region has the DNA TGCGCCAGCAGCTTGGGGGCGGGGACGAACACCGGGGAGCTGTTTTTT. J is TRBJ2-2 and V is TRBV5-1; possible D gene TRBD2, 6 bases. V shed 0 bases and J shed 0 bases, with 9 bases lying between them. Germline V gene lookup returns CDR1 SGHRS and CDR2 YFSETQ. The CDR3 is 16 residues long.

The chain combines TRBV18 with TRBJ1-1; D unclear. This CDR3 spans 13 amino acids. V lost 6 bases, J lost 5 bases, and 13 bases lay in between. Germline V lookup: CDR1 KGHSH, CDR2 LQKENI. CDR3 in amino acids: CASSRRELTEAFF. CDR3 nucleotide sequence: TGTGCCAGCTCCCGTAGAGAGTTGACTGAAGCTTTCTTT.

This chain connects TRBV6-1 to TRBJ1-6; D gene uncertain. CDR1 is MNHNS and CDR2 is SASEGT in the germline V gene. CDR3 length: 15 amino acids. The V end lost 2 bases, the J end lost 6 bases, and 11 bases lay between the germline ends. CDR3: CASSEWQILNSPLHF. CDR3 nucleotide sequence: TGTGCCAGCAGTGAATGGCAGATTCTTAATTCACCCCTCCACTTT.

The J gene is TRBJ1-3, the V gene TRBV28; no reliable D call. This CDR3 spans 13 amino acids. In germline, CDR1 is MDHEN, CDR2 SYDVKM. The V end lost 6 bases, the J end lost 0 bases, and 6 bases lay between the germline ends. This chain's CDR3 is CASSRGSGNTIYF. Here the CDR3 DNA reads TGTGCCAGCAGCCGGGGCTCTGGAAACACCATATATTTT.